This T cell receptor beta chain was sequenced in a study of CD8+ T cells in alopecia areata. General study findings and limits: A single nonresponder leaves the baseline CD8+ expansion link to response uncertain. Scalp sample data also include resident alphabeta T cells from normal skin. Relative to normal scalp, lesional scalp, especially alopecia totalis/universalis, showed higher clonality. Tofacitinib did not eliminate many expanded lesional clones from scalp or blood.

In this sample, this clone turned up a few times. Its antigen is not identified. Treatment described: oral pan-JAK inhibitor, 5-10 mg twice daily. Germline loops: CDR1 MGHDK, CDR2 SYGVNS. The length of the CDR3 is 15 residues. Trimming pared 4 bases from V and 5 bases from J, leaving 14 bases between. In each case, RNA was isolated and then reverse transcribed into cDNA as the sequencing template. Data came from immunoSEQ multiplex PCR; TCRdb stores just in-frame clones and leaves some out. This sample yields 100,000 to 150,000 clones, of which 61% are seen a single time; more than 5% belongs to the top ten.

This TCR was sampled from a human donor with alopecia areata. The genes are TRBV25-1 and TRBJ1-4, with D possibly matching TRBD1 (5 bases). Here the sequenced sample was CD4+ T cells sorted from blood, taken at week 4, from a patient treated with tofacitinib. The CDR3 DNA is TGTGCCAGCAGTGCACGGGACGGAACCAATGAAAAACTGTTTTTT. It encodes CASSARDGTNEKLFF.